The 20 T cell receptor beta chains given below trace back to one sample, sequenced in a study of T cell changes during pregnancy in multiple sclerosis. Sequenced by immunoSEQ multiplex PCR; TCRdb stores in-frame clones only, minus some. The sample lists about 45,000 clones; roughly 90% were seen once. The specimen was peripheral blood, collected in the first trimester of pregnancy. The receptor set was obtained from a female donor with multiple sclerosis, enrolled in a pregnancy study.

CDR3 bases: TGTGCCAGCAGTTTCCTCACAGATACGCAGTATTTT. Translating it yields CASSFLTDTQYF. The rearrangement uses TRBV28 and TRBJ2-3; D remains unclear. Trimming shortened V by 3 bases and J by 2 bases, and 3 bases separated the two germline ends. Germline loops: CDR1 MDHEN, CDR2 SYDVKM. The CDR3 length is 12 residues.

J is TRBJ2-1 and V is TRBV6-1, with TRBD1 identical over 7 bases. This CDR3 contains 15 residues. CDR1 MNHNS and CDR2 SASEGT come from the germline V gene. The V and J ends lost 5 bases and 1 base, in that order; junction bases with no gene match: 5. This chain's CDR3 is CASSLRQGSYNEQFF. The DNA of the CDR3 is TGTGCCAGCAGTCTAAGACAGGGTTCCTACAATGAGCAGTTCTTC.

This chain joins TRBV5-8 and TRBJ1-6, with D perhaps matching TRBD1 (6 bases). The length of the CDR3 is 14 residues. The V and J ends lost 3 bases and 6 bases respectively, with 10 bases between them. Per the germline V gene, CDR1 is SGHTS and CDR2 is YDEGEE. This CDR3 is CASSSTGSNSPLHF. The CDR3 DNA follows: TGTGCCAGCAGCTCAACAGGGAGTAATTCACCCCTCCACTTT.

The chain carries TRBV7-2 and TRBJ1-2, with 7 nucleotides matching TRBD1. Germline values: CDR1 SGHTA, CDR2 FQGNSA. Trimming took 4 bases from V and 7 from J; bases not matched to a gene: 12. The CDR3 is 15 residues long. The CDR3, as DNA: TGTGCCAGCAGCTCCCAGGCAGGGGGGACGTTTGGCTACACCTTC. Protein sequence: CASSSQAGGTFGYTF.

The chain joins TRBV9 to TRBJ2-5; 13 bases map to TRBD2. Trimming cost V 4 bases and J 2 bases; bases outside gene matches: 8. Germline V lookup: CDR1 SGDLS, CDR2 YYNGEE. The CDR3 contains 17 residues. The CDR3 DNA sequence: TGTGCCAGCAGCTTCTCGCCGACTAGCGGGGGGCAAGAGACCCAGTACTTC. Protein sequence: CASSFSPTSGGQETQYF.

The chain carries TRBV19 and TRBJ1-5; no definite D call. From germline, CDR1 is LNHDA and CDR2 SQIVND (reference sequence). V lost 0 bases and J 0 bases, leaving 12 bases between the germline ends. There are 17 residues in the CDR3. The CDR3 DNA reads as TGTGCCAGTAGTATAGAGGGCAGCCTTTATAGCAATCAGCCCCAGCATTTT. Translating it yields CASSIEGSLYSNQPQHF.

This chain joins TRBV18 and TRBJ1-1; unclear D gene. The CDR3 is 13 residues long. Deletions cut 3 bases from V and 0 bases from J, with 5 bases between. Looked up from germline, CDR1 is KGHSH and CDR2 is LQKENI. The DNA of the CDR3 is TGTGCCAGCTCACCGGCGGTGAACACTGAAGCTTTCTTT. This sequence encodes CASSPAVNTEAFF.

The V call is TRBV5-4, the J call TRBJ1-4; D is possibly TRBD1 (5 bases). The CDR3 spans 14 residues. The germline CDR1 and CDR2 sequences are SGHNT and YYREEE (reference sequence). V shed 0 bases and J shed 4 bases, with 7 bases lying between them. In nucleotides, the CDR3 is TGTGCCAGCAGCTTGGGACAGCGTAATGAAAAACTGTTTTTT. Translation: CASSLGQRNEKLFF.

This clone was seen a few times. The CDR3 sequence: CASSRGPYYNSPLHF. As DNA, the CDR3 is TGTGCCAGCAGCAGGGGGCCTTACTATAATTCACCCCTCCACTTT. The chain is built from TRBV27 and TRBJ1-6; TRBD1 matches at 8 bases. Germline V CDR1 and CDR2: MNHEY, SMNVEV (reference sequence). The V and J ends lost 6 bases and 3 bases, in that order; junction bases with no gene match: 4. The CDR3 spans 15 residues.

This chain connects TRBV4-3 to TRBJ2-1; 8 bases align to TRBD2. This CDR3 spans 16 amino acids. Trimming took 0 bases from V and 4 from J; bases not matched to a gene: 5. Germline V gene sequence: CDR1 LGHNA, CDR2 YSLEER. This CDR3 is CASSQDYGGGYNEQFF. CDR3 nucleotides: TGCGCCAGCAGCCAAGATTACGGGGGGGGATACAATGAGCAGTTCTTC.

The chain joins TRBV7-2 to TRBJ2-5; 11 bases agree with TRBD2. The germline V gene has CDR1 SGHTA and CDR2 FQGNSA. J was trimmed by 5 bases and V by 5 bases; bases with no gene match: 10. This CDR3 region has 16 residues. CDR3 sequence (DNA): TGTGCCAGCAGCCCCGCTGTAGCGGGGGGGCCTGAGACCCAGTACTTC. Translating gives CASSPAVAGGPETQYF.

V is TRBV6-1 and J is TRBJ2-3, with 8 bases that match TRBD2. Per the germline V gene, CDR1 is MNHNS and CDR2 is SASEGT. The CDR3 consists of 16 residues. Losses at the gene ends were 3 bases for V and 5 bases for J; bases not matched to a gene: 10. CDR3 loop: CASSDLGTRLGDTQYF. DNA of the CDR3: TGTGCCAGCAGTGACCTAGGGACTAGACTTGGAGATACGCAGTATTTT.

The chain employs TRBV18 and TRBJ2-3, with 11 bases aligning to TRBD1. The CDR3 has 15 amino acids. Germline CDR1 and CDR2: KGHSH and LQKENI. V shed 3 bases, J shed 4 bases, and the junction held 3 bases outside the gene matches. The CDR3 loop is CASSPGQGAADTQYF. CDR3 nucleotides: TGTGCCAGCTCACCCGGACAGGGGGCGGCAGATACGCAGTATTTT. Using reference TRBV18 and TRBJ2-3 for the parts outside the CDR3, the full variable domain is NAGVMQNPRHLVRRRGQEARLRCSPMKGHSHVYWYRQLPEEGLKFMVYLQKENIIDESGMPKERFSAEFPKEGPSILRIQQVVRGDSAAYFCASSPGQGAADTQYFGPGTRLTVL.

The chain uses TRBV4-1 and TRBJ2-5, with 7 bases matching TRBD1. Germline-derived CDR1 and CDR2 are MGHRA and YSYEKL. This CDR3 region has 14 residues. V was clipped by 1 base and J by 5 bases; unmatched bases: 4. Here the CDR3 reads CASSQAGQRETQYF. In nucleotides, the CDR3 is TGCGCCAGCAGCCAAGCGGGACAGCGTGAGACCCAGTACTTC.

V is TRBV2 and J is TRBJ1-1; D gene unclear. The germline V gene encodes CDR1 SNHLY and CDR2 FYNNEI. This CDR3 contains 11 residues. V shed 1 base and J shed 11 bases, with 8 bases lying between them. The CDR3 here is CASSEGPRAFF. The CDR3 nucleotides read TGTGCCAGCAGTGAAGGCCCGCGGGCTTTCTTT.

The chain employs TRBV29-1 and TRBJ2-1, with D possibly matching TRBD1 (5 bases). CDR1 is SQVTM and CDR2 is ANQGSEA in the germline V gene. This CDR3 has 12 residues. Deletions cut 3 bases from V and 3 bases from J, with 6 bases between. CDR3 DNA: TGCAGCGTTGACGACAGCTACAATGAGCAGTTCTTC. Amino acids: CSVDDSYNEQFF.

The chain has TRBV15 and TRBJ2-7; 8 bases match TRBD2. This CDR3 contains 15 residues. V lost 1 base to trimming and J lost 2 bases; unmatched junction nucleotides: 4. Germline values: CDR1 LNHNV, CDR2 YYDKDF (reference sequence). The CDR3 loop is CATSRVREGPYEQYF. The CDR3 DNA follows: TGTGCCACCAGCAGAGTTCGGGAGGGACCCTACGAGCAGTACTTC.

V usage is TRBV29-1 and J usage is TRBJ2-7, with 7 positions matching TRBD1. This CDR3 spans 12 amino acids. From germline, CDR1 is SQVTM and CDR2 ANQGSEA. The V gene end was trimmed by 5 bases and the J gene end by 4 bases; junction bases not matched to a gene: 5. The DNA of the CDR3 is TGCAGCGTTCGGACAGGTAGATACGAGCAGTACTTC. This encodes CSVRTGRYEQYF.

The rearrangement joins TRBV7-8 to TRBJ2-3; 11 nucleotides agree with TRBD2. CDR1 and CDR2 (germline): SGHVS, FQNEAQ. The CDR3 spans 17 residues. The junction had 13 bases not matched to a gene; V was cut back by 5 bases and J by 6 bases. The DNA of the CDR3 is TGTGCCAGCAGCCCCCAACTTAGCGGGGGGGGTCAGGATACGCAGTATTTT. Its protein is CASSPQLSGGGQDTQYF.

The CDR3, as DNA: TGCGCCAGCAGCTTGGCCACCGGGACAGGGACCTATGGCTACACCTTC. Protein: CASSLATGTGTYGYTF. The genes are TRBV5-1 and TRBJ1-2; 9 bases line up with TRBD1. V shed 0 bases, J shed 4 bases, and the junction held 7 bases outside the gene matches. This CDR3 has 16 amino acids. From germline, CDR1 is SGHRS and CDR2 YFSETQ.